The 15 T cell receptor beta chains below come from one sample, sequenced in a study of OX40 agonist ivuxolimab in advanced cancers. Assay: immunoSEQ multiplex PCR; the TCRdb copy retains only in-frame clones and omits some. In the table there are 85,000 to 130,000 clones, roughly nine tenths of which are singletons. The material was CD4+ or CD8+ T cells sorted from blood, obtained in a trial of the OX40 agonist ivuxolimab. The receptors were sampled from an adult with an advanced solid tumor such as melanoma, head and neck, liver or kidney cancer.

CDR3 DNA sequence: TGCGCCAGCAGCCCACCCGGCACAGGGACATTTTCAACTAATGAAAAACTGTTTTTT. This translates into CASSPPGTGTFSTNEKLFF. The rearrangement links TRBV4-3 to TRBJ1-4, with D perhaps matching TRBD1 (6 bases). V lost 4 bases and J 0 bases, leaving 21 bases between the germline ends. This CDR3 has 19 residues. Germline assignment: CDR1 LGHNA and CDR2 YSLEER.

The rearrangement links TRBV28 to TRBJ2-7; no reliable D call. Between the trimmed V and J ends, which lost 6 bases and 2 bases, there was a span of 5 bases. This CDR3 contains 11 residues. The germline V gene encodes CDR1 MDHEN and CDR2 SYDVKM. The DNA for the CDR3 is TGTGCCAGCAGCTCCGCCTACGAGCAGTACTTC. Its protein is CASSSAYEQYF.

The chain carries TRBV6-5 and TRBJ1-5; maybe TRBD1 (6 bases). V was shortened by 5 bases and J by 1 base, with 9 bases between the two germline ends. The germline gives CDR1 MNHEY, CDR2 SVGAGI. The CDR3 length is 14 residues. The CDR3 DNA reads TGTGCCAGCAGTACAGGGAGGAGCAATCAGCCCCAGCATTTT. It yields the protein CASSTGRSNQPQHF.

In its sample, this clone was seen a few times. The V gene is TRBV21-1, the J gene TRBJ2-7; no check of the table's D call, TRBD1, against the DNA was made. TRBV21-1 constitutes a pseudogene. The CDR3 consists of 15 residues. For the CDR3, the DNA is TGTGCCAGCCCAGAGGCGACAGGAAGCTCCTACGAGCAGTACTTC. Encoded protein: CASPEATGSSYEQYF.

The table lists this clone with a few counts. The rearrangement links TRBV7-2 to TRBJ1-1; D is unclear. From germline, CDR1 is SGHTA and CDR2 FQGNSA. V shed 5 bases and J shed 0 bases, with 10 bases lying between them. The CDR3 runs 14 residues. The CDR3 here is CASSAQMMNTEAFF. CDR3 coding DNA: TGTGCCAGCAGCGCTCAGATGATGAACACTGAAGCTTTCTTT.

This clone was recorded only once. This chain uses TRBV30 with TRBJ1-2; D call uncertain. There are 14 residues in the CDR3. Germline values: CDR1 GTSNPN, CDR2 SVGIG (reference sequence). V was pared by 0 bases and J by 10 bases, with 18 bases between. This chain's CDR3 is CAWSVGYAGAYYTF. The CDR3 DNA follows: TGTGCCTGGAGTGTAGGCTACGCAGGAGCTTACTACACCTTC.

The gene calls are TRBV11-2 and TRBJ1-4; D possibly corresponds to TRBD1 (6 bases). This CDR3 region has 15 residues. Trimming removed 7 bases from V and 8 bases from J, with 20 bases in between. The germline CDR1 and CDR2 sequences are SGHAT and FQNNGV. CDR3 loop: CASNTQWGGQEKLFF. CDR3 nucleotides: TGTGCCAGCAACACCCAATGGGGGGGGCAAGAAAAACTGTTTTTT. The full variable domain, with the rest looked up from reference TRBV11-2 and TRBJ1-4, is EAGVAQSPRYKIIEKRQSVAFWCNPISGHATLYWYQQILGQGPKLLIQFQNNGVVDDSQLPKDRFSAERLKGVDSTLKIQPAKLEDSAVYLCASNTQWGGQEKLFFGSGTQLSVL.

The chain employs TRBV18 and TRBJ2-7; D might be TRBD1 (5 bases). V was cut by 0 bases and J by 6 bases, with 9 bases left in between. This CDR3 has 13 amino acids. Germline CDR1 and CDR2: KGHSH and LQKENI. In DNA, the CDR3 is TGTGCCAGCTCACCACCGGAAAGGGGCGAGCAGTACTTC. Translating it yields CASSPPERGEQYF.

Turning to this clone: Compared with germline, one end of the junction differs, possibly owing to a read error. The J gene is TRBJ2-5, the V gene TRBV7-7, with D possibly being TRBD1 or TRBD2 (6 bases each). This CDR3 spans 14 amino acids. Per germline, CDR1 SSHAT and CDR2 FNYEAQ (reference sequence). As DNA, the CDR3 is TGTGCTAGCAGCCTGGGGGGCCCACAAGAGACCCAGTACTTC. This sequence encodes CASSLGGPQETQYF.

The V and J genes are TRBV30 and TRBJ2-3, with no clear D. CDR3 length: 13 residues. Per the germline V gene, CDR1 is GTSNPN and CDR2 is SVGIG (reference sequence). V lost 2 bases and J lost 2, with 8 bases in between. CDR3 loop: CAWSLGSTDTQYF. CDR3 bases: TGTGCCTGGAGTCTAGGTTCCACAGATACGCAGTATTTT.

The genes are TRBV18 and TRBJ1-1; 8 bases are shared with TRBD1. The CDR3 has 15 residues. V gave up 3 bases and J gave up 3 bases; unmatched junction bases: 6. Per germline, CDR1 KGHSH and CDR2 LQKENI. CDR3 bases: TGTGCCAGCTCACCCATCCAGGGGGCGCACACTGAAGCTTTCTTT. As protein: CASSPIQGAHTEAFF.

A note on this clone: This sample also contains other DNA sequences that code for the same CDR3. This chain connects TRBV15 to TRBJ2-7; D uncertain. The CDR3 runs to 12 residues. CDR1 is LNHNV, CDR2 YYDKDF, per germline (reference sequence). Trimming removed 0 bases from V and 4 bases from J, with 4 bases in between. CDR3 protein: CATSRDGYEQYF. The CDR3 coding sequence is TGTGCCACCAGCAGAGATGGGTACGAGCAGTACTTC.

The V gene is TRBV28, the J gene TRBJ1-6; 11 nucleotides match TRBD1. The CDR3 is 15 residues long. V lost 7 bases and J lost 14; bases outside the gene matches: 13. Per the germline V gene, CDR1 is MDHEN and CDR2 is SYDVKM. The CDR3 DNA reads as TGTGCCAGCATACCTGGGACAGGGGGTCCGATCACCCTCCACTTT. Translated, it gives CASIPGTGGPITLHF. The entire variable domain, with the rest obtained from reference TRBV28 and TRBJ1-6, is as follows: DVKVTQSSRYLVKRTGEKVFLECVQDMDHENMFWYRQDPGLGLRLIYFSYDVKMKEKGDIPEGYSVSREKKERFSLILESASTNQTSMYLCASIPGTGGPITLHFGNGTRLTVT.

This clone came up a few times. The chain carries TRBV30 and TRBJ1-1; 7 nucleotides line up with TRBD1. There are 14 residues in the CDR3. Germline trimming cut 3 bases from V and 5 bases from J; bases unmatched to any gene: 9. Germline CDR1 GTSNPN, CDR2 SVGIG (reference sequence). The CDR3 region is CAWRRPGGWTEAFF. The DNA of the CDR3 is TGTGCCTGGAGACGCCCAGGGGGATGGACTGAAGCTTTCTTT. Filled out from reference TRBV30 and TRBJ1-1, the complete variable domain reads SQTIHQWPATLVQPVGSPLSLECTVEGTSNPNLYWYRQAAGRGLQLLFYSVGIGQISSEVPQNLSASRPQDRQFILSSKKLLLSDSGFYLCAWRRPGGWTEAFFGQGTRLTVV.

As DNA, the CDR3 is TGTGCCAGCAGCTTAGATCGTGCGAATACGCAGTATTTT. This translates into CASSLDRANTQYF. This chain connects TRBV11-3 to TRBJ2-3; D is uncertain. Trimming removed 0 bases at V and 7 bases at J, with 8 bases between. The germline gives CDR1 SGHNT, CDR2 YENEEA. This CDR3 contains 13 residues.